The 6 T cell receptor beta chains reported below all come from one sample, sequenced in a study of long-term antiretroviral therapy in people with HIV. It was version v3.0 of the immunoSEQ assay that was run at survey level. The protocol was immunoSEQ multiplex PCR, while the TCRdb copy is restricted to in-frame clones and leaves out a portion. This sample has about 16,000 clones, with approximately 90% found just once. This material consisted of unsorted PBMCs, taken 0.7 years before starting antiretroviral therapy. These receptors all come from a middle-aged man with HIV.

The genes are TRBV7-2 and TRBJ2-1; TRBD2 might be the D (5 bases). Germline V gene data show CDR1 as SGHTA and CDR2 as FQGNSA. The CDR3 has 16 amino acids. With 5 bases removed from V and 0 bases from J, the gap between germline ends came to 14 bases. The CDR3 reads CASSQVALSSYNEQFF. The CDR3 coding sequence is TGTGCCAGCAGCCAAGTAGCGTTGAGCTCCTACAATGAGCAGTTCTTC.

The chain recombines TRBV7-2 with TRBJ2-7; 9 bases are a match to TRBD1. Trimming cost V 5 bases and J 1 base; bases outside gene matches: 6. Per germline, CDR1 SGHTA and CDR2 FQGNSA. This CDR3 has 15 residues. The CDR3 DNA reads as TGTGCCAGCAGCATTGGACAGGGGCATTCCTACGAGCAGTACTTC. Its protein product is CASSIGQGHSYEQYF.

The V and J genes are TRBV5-1 and TRBJ1-2; D is perhaps TRBD1 (5 bases). The CDR3 consists of 13 residues. V was shortened by 4 bases and J by 2 bases, with 9 bases between the two germline ends. Germline-derived CDR1 and CDR2 are SGHRS and YFSETQ. CDR3 in amino acids: CASSPTDNYGYTF. The DNA for the CDR3 is TGCGCCAGCAGCCCGACAGACAACTATGGCTACACCTTC.

The chain combines TRBV7-9 with TRBJ2-3; D might be TRBD2 (5 bases). V was trimmed by 0 bases and J by 2 bases, leaving 12 bases between them. CDR3 length: 16 amino acids. In germline, CDR1 is SEHNR, CDR2 FQNEAQ (reference sequence). As DNA, the CDR3 is TGTGCCAGCAGCTTAGCGAGGGTCGAGGTCACAGATACGCAGTATTTT. Its protein is CASSLARVEVTDTQYF.

J is TRBJ1-2 and V is TRBV16; tentative D call: TRBD1 (5 bases). The V end was cut by 0 bases, the J end by 2 bases, with 10 bases between. Per the germline V gene, CDR1 is KGHSY and CDR2 is FQNENV. The CDR3 is 15 amino acids. The CDR3 protein is CASSQSVTANYGYTF. DNA of the CDR3: TGTGCCAGCAGCCAATCGGTGACAGCCAACTATGGCTACACCTTC.

V usage is TRBV7-2 and J usage is TRBJ1-5, with 7 bases that match TRBD1. CDR1 and CDR2 (germline): SGHTA, FQGNSA. This CDR3 spans 18 amino acids. Trimming removed 1 base from V and 1 base from J; junction bases left unmatched: 10. CDR3 nucleotides: TGTGCCAGCAGCTTAGGGATGACAGGGAATCCAAGCAATCAGCCCCAGCATTTT. Amino acids: CASSLGMTGNPSNQPQHF.